This T cell receptor beta chain is from a study of blood T cell repertoires in COVID-19. Study summary: The United States, Italy and Spain provided the acute and convalescent COVID-19 samples. T cells, B-cell-depleted T cells, or PBMCs supplied cDNA or gDNA.

Trimming removed 7 bases from V and 4 bases from J; junction bases left unmatched: 10. The germline V gene encodes CDR1 LGHDT and CDR2 YNNKEL (reference sequence). There are 14 residues in the CDR3. Original processing methods: By means of reference gene primer amplification, nucleated cell counts were estimated. Sequenced by immunoSEQ multiplex PCR; TCRdb stores in-frame clones only, minus some. The V and J calls and clone size were taken over from that table, and D and trimming were inferred from the DNA. This table has 200,000 to 300,000 clones, 84% appearing once. The chain carries TRBV3-1 (or the pseudogene TRBV3-2) and TRBJ2-7; 7 nucleotides line up with TRBD2. This receptor was obtained from a man aged 55 to 70 with acute or convalescent COVID-19. Sequenced material: peripheral blood. The chain's CDR3 is CASTPRLAGYEQYF. CDR3 sequence (DNA): TGTGCCAGCACCCCTAGGTTAGCGGGTTACGAGCAGTACTTC.